The clone carrying this TCR beta chain was seen at least ten times. The approximately 20-31 mg bulk tissue piece was not sorted before simultaneous RNA and DNA extraction. The sample originates from a study of tumor-infiltrating lymphocytes in primary liver carcinoma. Priming with a constant-region primer yielded TCR beta cDNA from about 480 ng total RNA. Construction of TCR beta libraries relied on three successive nested multiplex PCR rounds employing slightly modified ARM-PCR. Rounds one and two of PCR, each of roughly 10 cycles, were primed with TRBV1-TRBV30 forward primers and a C-beta reverse primer. TCRdb processed the multiplex PCR reads anew with MiXCR; each CDR3 protein has one entry. The table shows more than 50,000 distinct CDR3 sequences, with about three quarters occurring only once. V was clipped by 4 bases and J by 3 bases; unmatched bases: 23. The CDR3 runs to 20 residues. Germline assignment: CDR1 MDHEN and CDR2 SYDVKM.

The rearrangement uses TRBV28 and TRBJ2-7; 8 positions agree with TRBD1. This clonotype was obtained from a middle-aged man with primary liver carcinoma and hepatitis B virus infection. The sample consisted of liver tumor tissue from sampling region 2. The subset: tumor region T2, inferior pole. Here the CDR3 DNA reads TGTGCCAGCAGTTCCCAGCGCGGACAGGGTGACTACCGGTCAAACTACGAGCAGTACTTC. Its translation is CASSSQRGQGDYRSNYEQYF.